These 13 T cell receptor beta chains originate from one sample sequenced in a study of blood T cell repertoires in COVID-19. Repertoires were generated with immunoSEQ multiplex PCR, while TCRdb's copy carries only in-frame clones and drops some. Of roughly 50,000 clones listed, 89% were seen once; the top ten hold about 18%. The sequencing input was peripheral blood. These receptors were obtained from a human donor in a cohort sampled during active COVID-19.

The chain joins TRBV30 to TRBJ2-3; TRBD1 matches at 9 bases. Trimming took 2 bases from V and 1 from J; bases not matched to a gene: 1. The CDR3 consists of 14 residues. CDR1 is GTSNPN, CDR2 SVGIG, per germline (reference sequence). The CDR3 region has the DNA TGTGCCTGGAGTACAGGGGGCGGCACAGATACGCAGTATTTT. This translates into CAWSTGGGTDTQYF.

The rearrangement joins TRBV2 to TRBJ2-2; TRBD2 agrees at 12 bases. The CDR3 has 21 amino acids. V trimming: 8 bases; J trimming: 6 bases; junction bases outside the gene matches: 25. Per the germline V gene, CDR1 is SNHLY and CDR2 is FYNNEI. CDR3 in DNA: TGTGCCAGCGGTAACCCTACTGGGGCTAGCGGGGGGGCGATAGACGCCGGGGAGCTGTTTTTT. Its translation: CASGNPTGASGGAIDAGELFF.

V gene TRBV2 combines with J gene TRBJ2-2, with TRBD1 matching 8 bases. The germline V gene encodes CDR1 SNHLY and CDR2 FYNNEI. J lost 7 bases, V lost 0 bases, and 7 bases had no gene match. The CDR3 length is 16 residues. CDR3 loop: CASSEARTGRGGELFF. The CDR3 bases are TGTGCCAGCAGTGAAGCGCGGACAGGGCGAGGCGGGGAGCTGTTTTTT.

The gene calls are TRBV10-3 and TRBJ1-2; 8 bases fit TRBD1. CDR1 ENHRY and CDR2 SYGVKD come from the germline V gene. Trimming took 9 bases from V and 2 from J; bases not matched to a gene: 8. The CDR3 has 14 residues. CDR3 coding DNA: TGTGCCATACGTACGACAGGGGAGAACTATGGCTACACCTTC. Protein sequence: CAIRTTGENYGYTF.

J is TRBJ1-3 and V is TRBV7-8; the match to TRBD1 covers 10 bases. J was trimmed by 2 bases and V by 2 bases; bases with no gene match: 3. The CDR3 length is 16 residues. Looked up from germline, CDR1 is SGHVS and CDR2 is FQNEAQ. Here the CDR3 DNA reads TGTGCCAGCAGCTTAACGACAGGGGGCACTGGAAACACCATATATTTT. Amino acids: CASSLTTGGTGNTIYF.

V gene TRBV7-9 combines with J gene TRBJ1-2, with 8 positions matching TRBD1. CDR1 SEHNR and CDR2 FQNEAQ come from the germline V gene (reference sequence). CDR3 length: 15 residues. V lost 5 bases and J lost 5; bases outside the gene matches: 10. CDR3 amino acids: CASSPGQAQLYGYTF. The CDR3 DNA reads TGTGCCAGCAGCCCGGGACAGGCCCAGTTGTATGGCTACACCTTC.

The J gene is TRBJ2-7, the V gene TRBV4-3; D may be TRBD1 (6 bases). Trimming took 2 bases from V and 4 from J, leaving 24 bases between them. CDR3 size: 18 residues. Per the germline V gene, CDR1 is LGHNA and CDR2 is YSLEER. CDR3: CASSQSYRGGRHPYEQYF. The CDR3 region has the DNA TGCGCCAGCAGCCAATCCTACCGAGGGGGTCGCCACCCTTACGAGCAGTACTTC.

The J gene is TRBJ1-6, the V gene TRBV25-1, with 9 bases identical to TRBD1. Per germline, CDR1 MGHDK and CDR2 SYGVNS. Germline trimming cut 6 bases from V and 6 bases from J; bases unmatched to any gene: 9. The CDR3 spans 16 residues. The CDR3 region is CASRKMGQGANSPLHF. As DNA, the CDR3 is TGTGCCAGCAGGAAAATGGGACAGGGCGCTAATTCACCCCTCCACTTT.

Details on this clone: The junction and the germline gene differ at one end; a read error may be behind it. This rearrangement joins TRBV5-4 to TRBJ2-2, with D possibly being TRBD2 (6 bases). Germline loops: CDR1 SGHNT, CDR2 YYREEE (reference sequence). CDR3 length: 14 amino acids. CDR3 region: CAGSWGENTGELFF. The CDR3 DNA reads as TGTGCCGGCAGCTGGGGGGAAAACACCGGGGAGCTGTTTTTT.

CDR3 loop: CASSLNPRDRGRSGNTIYF. In nucleotides, the CDR3 is TGCGCCAGCAGCCTTAACCCACGGGACAGGGGACGATCTGGAAACACCATATATTTT. The chain uses TRBV5-1 and TRBJ1-3; 10 bases map to TRBD1. J was trimmed by 1 base and V by 4 bases; bases with no gene match: 14. Germline assignment: CDR1 SGHRS and CDR2 YFSETQ. The CDR3 loop spans 19 amino acids. Looking up the rest from reference TRBV5-1 and TRBJ1-3 gives the full variable domain: KAGVTQTPRYLIKTRGQQVTLSCSPISGHRSVSWYQQTPGQGLQFLFEYFSETQRNKGNFPGRFSGRQFSNSRSEMNVSTLELGDSALYLCASSLNPRDRGRSGNTIYFGEGSWLTVV.

The chain carries TRBV7-7 and TRBJ2-2; a weak D match, TRBD2 (5 bases). CDR1 is SSHAT and CDR2 is FNYEAQ in the germline V gene (reference sequence). The V end was cut by 5 bases, the J end by 6 bases, with 19 bases between. This CDR3 has 16 residues. The CDR3 coding sequence is TGTGCCAGCAGCCTGTTAAGCGGTTCGGGCGCCGGGGAGCTGTTTTTT. It is translated as CASSLLSGSGAGELFF.

The chain recombines TRBV10-3 with TRBJ2-7; 7 nucleotides match TRBD1. With V trimmed by 3 bases and J by 3 bases, 11 bases remained unmatched. Germline CDR1 is ENHRY and CDR2 is SYGVKD. The CDR3 is 16 residues long. CDR3 amino acids: CAISDWGRDRSYEQYF. CDR3 sequence (DNA): TGTGCCATCAGTGATTGGGGCCGGGACAGAAGCTACGAGCAGTACTTC.

This sequence joins TRBV19 and TRBJ2-3; 10 bases fit TRBD1. Germline lookup yields CDR1 LNHDA and CDR2 SQIVND (reference sequence). The CDR3 extends over 15 amino acids. Unmatched junction bases numbered 6, after V lost 5 bases and J lost 4 bases. CDR3 loop: CASSPTTGGADTQYF. The CDR3 DNA is TGTGCCAGTAGTCCGACGACAGGGGGCGCAGATACGCAGTATTTT.